Listed below are T cell receptor beta chains from one sample, sequenced in a study of tumor and adjacent non-tumor tissue in lung cancer. TCRdb redid the calling of the multiplex PCR reads with MiXCR, one entry per CDR3 protein. The table has 60,000 or so distinct CDR3 sequences, around two thirds seen once. Input material: distant non-tumor lung tissue. The receptors were sampled from a man in his sixties or seventies with non-small cell lung cancer. Each CDR3 is given with its conserved first and last residue. The order of the fields is J gene, D gene, V gene, clone size, CDR3 protein, CDR3 DNA. D genes are given only for firm matches. Clone size is shown for a subset of rows, as once, few, many or a class of expanded clone.

j_gene: TRBJ2-3; d_gene: TRBD2; v_gene: TRBV7-8; abundance: few; CDR3aa: CASSSPRGGGDTQYF; CDR3nt: TGTGCCAGCAGCTCACCACGCGGGGGGGGAGATACGCAGTATTTT
j_gene: TRBJ2-7; d_gene: NA; v_gene: TRBV29-1; abundance: NA; CDR3aa: CNVVLPAGLQEQYF; CDR3nt: TGCAACGTTGTTCTGCCAGCAGGGCTTCAAGAGCAGTACTTC
j_gene: TRBJ2-5; d_gene: TRBD2; v_gene: TRBV11-2; abundance: NA; CDR3aa: CAGSLGPLGGVQEAQYF; CDR3nt: TGTGCCGGCAGCTTAGGTCCCCTGGGGGGGGTCCAAGAGGCCCAGTACTTC
j_gene: TRBJ1-2; d_gene: NA; v_gene: TRBV20-1; abundance: NA; CDR3aa: CSANSGVYGYTF; CDR3nt: TGCAGTGCTAATTCGGGGGTCTATGGCTACACCTTC
j_gene: TRBJ1-2; d_gene: NA; v_gene: TRBV12-3/TRBV12-4; abundance: many; CDR3aa: CASTRTDPNYGYTF; CDR3nt: TGTGCCAGCACCCGGACAGATCCTAACTATGGCTACACCTTC
j_gene: TRBJ2-7; d_gene: TRBD1; v_gene: TRBV11-2; abundance: many; CDR3aa: CASSKTGIYEQYF; CDR3nt: TGTGCCAGCAGCAAGACAGGGATCTACGAGCAGTACTTC
j_gene: TRBJ2-7; d_gene: TRBD2; v_gene: TRBV7-9; abundance: NA; CDR3aa: CANSLGVSGRPGEQYF; CDR3nt: TGTGCCAACAGCTTAGGGGTTAGCGGGAGGCCGGGCGAGCAGTACTTC
j_gene: TRBJ1-4; d_gene: NA; v_gene: TRBV4-1; abundance: NA; CDR3aa: CASSRNRKGPAPFF; CDR3nt: TGCGCCAGCAGCCGAAATCGAAAGGGGCCGGCACCGTTTTTT
j_gene: TRBJ1-1; d_gene: NA; v_gene: TRBV28; abundance: NA; CDR3aa: CTSSYRRAEAFF; CDR3nt: TGTACCAGCAGTTATCGGCGGGCTGAAGCTTTCTTT
j_gene: TRBJ1-2; d_gene: NA; v_gene: TRBV7-9; abundance: NA; CDR3aa: CASGLTMDSMNGYTF; CDR3nt: TGTGCCAGCGGCTTAACTATGGACAGCATGAATGGCTACACCTTC
j_gene: TRBJ2-7; d_gene: NA; v_gene: TRBV29-1; abundance: many; CDR3aa: CSVEPPNGREQYF; CDR3nt: TGCAGCGTTGAACCCCCGAACGGGAGAGAGCAGTACTTC
j_gene: TRBJ1-1; d_gene: NA; v_gene: TRBV7-9; abundance: NA; CDR3aa: CASSLPARVAAKEEAFF; CDR3nt: TGTGCCAGCAGCTTACCAGCTAGGGTGGCAGCGAAGGAAGAAGCTTTCTTT
j_gene: TRBJ1-1; d_gene: NA; v_gene: TRBV12-3/TRBV12-4; abundance: many; CDR3aa: CASNNIGTEAFF; CDR3nt: TGTGCCAGCAACAACATAGGGACTGAAGCTTTCTTT
j_gene: TRBJ2-2; d_gene: NA; v_gene: TRBV11-1; abundance: NA; CDR3aa: CVSSSALDSAITGELFF; CDR3nt: TGTGTCAGCAGCTCAGCCTTGGACAGTGCGATCACCGGGGAGCTGTTTTTT
j_gene: TRBJ2-5; d_gene: NA; v_gene: TRBV12-3/TRBV12-4; abundance: NA; CDR3aa: CANSFSWRGQETQYF; CDR3nt: TGTGCCAACAGTTTTAGCTGGAGGGGGCAAGAGACCCAGTACTTC
j_gene: TRBJ2-2; d_gene: NA; v_gene: TRBV28; abundance: NA; CDR3aa: CASKGTRDTRELFF; CDR3nt: TGTGCCAGCAAGGGGACCCGGGACACAAGGGAGCTGTTTTTT
j_gene: TRBJ2-2; d_gene: NA; v_gene: TRBV5-1; abundance: NA; CDR3aa: CASSPRQPTNTGELFF; CDR3nt: TGCGCCAGCAGCCCTAGGCAGCCCACGAACACCGGGGAGCTGTTTTTT
j_gene: TRBJ2-3; d_gene: NA; v_gene: TRBV4-2; abundance: NA; CDR3aa: CASSPRGALHNGSTDTQYF; CDR3nt: TGTGCCAGCAGCCCTCGAGGGGCCCTGCATAACGGAAGCACAGATACGCAGTACTTT
j_gene: TRBJ2-7; d_gene: NA; v_gene: TRBV11-1; abundance: many; CDR3aa: CASSLIERTYEQYF; CDR3nt: TGTGCCAGCAGCTTAATTGAGCGCACCTACGAGCAGTACTTC
j_gene: TRBJ2-1; d_gene: NA; v_gene: TRBV29-1; abundance: NA; CDR3aa: CSVEARGFPEQFF; CDR3nt: TGCAGCGTTGAAGCTAGGGGATTTCCCGAGCAGTTTTTC
j_gene: TRBJ2-7; d_gene: NA; v_gene: TRBV6-5; abundance: many; CDR3aa: CASSPPGGRGEQYF; CDR3nt: TGTGCCAGCAGTCCTCCAGGGGGGCGAGGCGAGCAGTACTTC
j_gene: TRBJ1-6; d_gene: NA; v_gene: TRBV6-6; abundance: NA; CDR3aa: CASSDRPNSPLLF; CDR3nt: TGTGCCAGCAGTGACCGGCCGAATTCACCCCTCCTCTTT
j_gene: TRBJ1-1; d_gene: TRBD1; v_gene: TRBV29-1; abundance: many; CDR3aa: CSAFPRGQGDTEAFF; CDR3nt: TGCAGCGCCTTTCCCAGAGGACAGGGTGACACTGAAGCTTTCTTT
j_gene: TRBJ1-2; d_gene: NA; v_gene: TRBV4-1; abundance: many; CDR3aa: CASSQDHRGAGANYGYTF; CDR3nt: TGCGCCAGCAGCCAAGATCATCGGGGTGCAGGCGCTAACTATGGCTACACCTTC
j_gene: TRBJ2-2; d_gene: NA; v_gene: TRBV29-1; abundance: NA; CDR3aa: CSVGRGAGSCFF; CDR3nt: NA
j_gene: TRBJ2-1; d_gene: NA; v_gene: TRBV19; abundance: many; CDR3aa: CASRPGGDRRLNEQFF; CDR3nt: TGTGCCAGTAGGCCGGGGGGGGACAGGAGACTTAATGAGCAGTTCTTC
j_gene: TRBJ1-1; d_gene: NA; v_gene: TRBV12-3/TRBV12-4; abundance: NA; CDR3aa: CASIMAGQTQAFF; CDR3nt: TGTGCCAGCATAATGGCCGGACAGACTCAAGCTTTCTTT
j_gene: TRBJ2-1; d_gene: NA; v_gene: TRBV12-3/TRBV12-4; abundance: many; CDR3aa: CASSLAGGADNEQFF; CDR3nt: TGTGCCAGCAGTTTAGCCGGAGGGGCGGACAATGAGCAGTTCTTC
j_gene: TRBJ2-7; d_gene: NA; v_gene: TRBV6-5; abundance: NA; CDR3aa: CASSQGGHRGLEHYF; CDR3nt: TGTGCCAGCAGTCAAGGGGGACATCGAGGCCTCGAGCACTACTTC
j_gene: TRBJ2-2; d_gene: NA; v_gene: TRBV12-3/TRBV12-4; abundance: many; CDR3aa: CASSFGRYHTGELFF; CDR3nt: TGTGCCAGCAGTTTCGGCAGGTACCACACCGGGGAGCTGTTTTTT
j_gene: TRBJ2-2; d_gene: NA; v_gene: TRBV25-1; abundance: NA; CDR3aa: CASSESAFGELFF; CDR3nt: TGTGCCAGCAGTGAATCAGCGTTCGGGGAGCTGTTTTTT
j_gene: TRBJ2-2; d_gene: TRBD1; v_gene: TRBV30; abundance: NA; CDR3aa: CACTPGTGDTGELFF; CDR3nt: TGTGCCTGCACACCCGGGACAGGGGACACCGGGGAGCTGTTTTTT
j_gene: TRBJ2-1; d_gene: NA; v_gene: TRBV6-5; abundance: once; CDR3aa: CASSYDVKNIQFF; CDR3nt: TGTGCCAGCAGTTATGACGTAAAAAACATTCAGTTCTTC
j_gene: TRBJ2-5; d_gene: NA; v_gene: TRBV6-5; abundance: many; CDR3aa: CASSYSQLDSYQDTQYF; CDR3nt: TGTGCCAGCAGTTACAGCCAATTGGACAGCTACCAAGATACCCAGTACTTC
j_gene: TRBJ2-3; d_gene: NA; v_gene: TRBV5-4; abundance: NA; CDR3aa: CASSLQGIDTQYF; CDR3nt: TGTGCCAGTAGCTTGCAGGGCATAGATACGCAGTATTTT
j_gene: TRBJ2-1; d_gene: NA; v_gene: TRBV24-1; abundance: NA; CDR3aa: CATSDPRTGSYNEQFF; CDR3nt: TGTGCCACCAGTGATCCCAGGACCGGTTCCTACAATGAGCAGTTCTTC
j_gene: TRBJ2-4; d_gene: NA; v_gene: TRBV20-1; abundance: few; CDR3aa: CSARDPGFGIQYF; CDR3nt: TGCAGTGCTAGAGACCCAGGGTTTGGCATTCAGTACTTC
j_gene: TRBJ2-7; d_gene: TRBD1; v_gene: TRBV4-1; abundance: NA; CDR3aa: CASSTTGPPYEQHF; CDR3nt: TGCGCCAGCAGCACGACAGGGCCGCCATACGAGCAGCACTTC
j_gene: TRBJ1-5; d_gene: TRBD1; v_gene: TRBV12-3/TRBV12-4; abundance: many; CDR3aa: CASSATGTGLGQPQHF; CDR3nt: TGTGCCAGCAGCGCAACCGGGACAGGGCTTGGTCAGCCCCAGCATTTT
j_gene: TRBJ1-1; d_gene: NA; v_gene: TRBV11-3; abundance: NA; CDR3aa: CARSRSGTNMNTEASF; CDR3nt: TGTGCCAGAAGTCGCAGCGGGACAAATATGAACACTGAAGCTTCCTTT